A selection of T cell receptor beta chains follows, all from one sample in a study of tumour-infiltrating T cells in Burkitt lymphoma. Sequenced by immunoSEQ multiplex PCR; TCRdb stores in-frame clones only, minus some. Of 10,000 or so clones in the sample, 62% were seen once. Material for sequencing was tumor tissue. The receptors stem from a human donor with diffuse large B-cell lymphoma. Each CDR3 is given with its conserved first and last residue. Fields, in order: clone size, J gene, D gene, V gene, CDR3 protein, CDR3 DNA. A D gene is named only where the DNA matches it firmly. Clone size is shown for a subset of rows, as once, few, many or a class of expanded clone.

>few|TRBJ2-7|TRBD2|TRBV2
CASSTHRLAGNYEQYF
TGTGCCAGCAGTACGCACCGACTAGCGGGGAACTACGAGCAGTACTTC
>-|TRBJ2-7|TRBD2|TRBV7-6
CASSSGGPYEQYF
TGTGCCAGCAGCTCGGGGGGGCCCTACGAGCAGTACTTC
>few|TRBJ2-7|-|TRBV5-1
CASSLGSGAYEQYF
TGCGCCAGCAGCTTGGGCTCCGGGGCCTACGAGCAGTACTTC
>-|TRBJ2-5|-|TRBV19
CASSKRGSETQYF
TGTGCCAGTAGTAAGCGAGGGTCAGAGACCCAGTACTTC
>-|TRBJ1-4|-|TRBV2
CASRAIGGLNEKLFF
TGTGCCAGCAGGGCCATCGGGGGTCTGAATGAAAAACTGTTTTTT
>-|TRBJ2-1|-|TRBV10-3
CAMGARGEDNEQFF
TGTGCCATGGGGGCCAGGGGGGAGGACAATGAGCAGTTCTTC
>few|TRBJ1-2|-|TRBV6-1
CASSELQQNYGYTF
TGTGCCAGCAGTGAACTCCAGCAGAACTATGGCTACACCTTC
>-|TRBJ1-2|TRBD1|TRBV2
CASSLQGNYGYTF
TGTGCCAGCAGTTTACAGGGGAACTATGGCTACACCTTC
>-|TRBJ2-1|TRBD1|TRBV10-3
CAISNLGQANSYNEQFF
TGTGCCATCAGTAATTTAGGACAGGCGAACTCCTACAATGAGCAGTTCTTC
>-|TRBJ1-2|-|TRBV5-1
CASSLEGGGYTF
TGCGCCAGCAGCTTGGAAGGGGGTGGCTACACCTTC
>-|TRBJ2-1|TRBD2|TRBV28
CASSLIAGAYNEQFF
TGTGCCAGCAGTTTGATAGCGGGGGCCTACAATGAGCAGTTCTTC
>few|TRBJ1-6|TRBD1|TRBV6-5
CASSSLDRDSPLHF
TGTGCCAGCAGTTCGTTGGACAGGGATTCACCCCTCCACTTT
>-|TRBJ2-3|-|TRBV7-3
CASSPGTTADTQYF
TGTGCCAGCAGCCCCGGGACGACGGCAGATACGCAGTATTTT
>few|TRBJ1-1|-|TRBV18
CASSPRSDTEAFF
TGTGCCAGCTCACCACGGTCCGACACTGAAGCTTTCTTT
>-|TRBJ2-7|TRBD1|TRBV6-5
CASSYGTGWEQYF
TGTGCCAGCAGTTACGGGACAGGGTGGGAGCAGTACTTC
>-|TRBJ1-6|-|TRBV2
CASRKEQLENSPLHF
TGTGCCAGCAGAAAGGAACAGCTTGAGAATTCACCCCTCCACTTT
>-|TRBJ1-3|-|TRBV5-6
CASSSQGRNTIYF
TGTGCCAGCAGCTCACAGGGAAGAAACACCATATATTTT
>-|TRBJ1-6|-|TRBV7-2
CASSSLTGSGSPLHF
TGTGCCAGCAGCTCCCTAACAGGGAGCGGGTCACCCCTCCACTTT
>-|TRBJ1-2|-|TRBV19
CASSKGYGYTF
TGTGCCAGTAGTAAGGGCTATGGCTACACCTTC
>few|TRBJ2-7|-|TRBV16
CASSRTDTYEQYF
TGTGCCAGCAGTCGGACGGACACCTACGAGCAGTACTTC
>-|TRBJ1-5|-|TRBV2
CASRVDSLAQHF
TGTGCCAGCAGGGTCGACAGCCTCGCTCAGCATTTT
>few|TRBJ2-5|-|TRBV28
CASSWQSQETQYF
TGTGCCAGCAGCTGGCAGTCCCAAGAGACCCAGTACTTC
>-|TRBJ2-3|TRBD2|TRBV30
CAWSGDSGGTDTQYF
TGTGCCTGGAGTGGGGACAGCGGGGGGACAGATACGCAGTATTTT
>-|TRBJ1-6|-|TRBV2
CASRDRSSYNSPLHF
TGTGCCAGCAGGGACAGATCCTCCTATAATTCACCCCTCCACTTT
>once|TRBJ2-5|-|TRBV28
CASRPPFQETQYF
TGTGCCAGCAGACCTCCCTTCCAAGAGACCCAGTACTTC
>-|TRBJ2-7|-|TRBV18
CASTQGYEQYF
TGTGCCAGCACACAGGGCTACGAGCAGTACTTC
>-|TRBJ2-1|TRBD2|TRBV10-3
CAISGISGSSYNEQFF
TGTGCCATCAGTGGTATTAGCGGGAGCTCCTACAATGAGCAGTTCTTC
>-|TRBJ1-1|TRBD1|TRBV29-1
CSALGGRGAEAFF
TGCAGCGCCCTAGGGGGCCGGGGAGCTGAAGCTTTCTTT
>large|TRBJ2-7|TRBD2|TRBV10-3
CAIRDTGTSGRQYF
TGTGCCATCAGAGACACCGGGACTAGTGGCAGGCAGTACTTC
>-|TRBJ2-1|-|TRBV11-3
CASSFGERDEQFF
TGTGCCAGCAGCTTCGGCGAGAGGGACGAGCAGTTCTTC
>-|TRBJ1-2|-|TRBV7-9
CASSLARGVLDGYTF
TGTGCCAGCAGCTTAGCGCGAGGGGTTTTAGATGGCTACACCTTC
>-|TRBJ2-7|-|TRBV30
CAGGGASYEQYF
TGTGCCGGAGGGGGGGCGTCCTACGAGCAGTACTTC
>-|TRBJ2-5|TRBD1|TRBV7-9
CASSSNAGTEQETQYF
TGTGCCAGCAGCTCGAACGCCGGGACAGAGCAAGAGACCCAGTACTTC
>-|TRBJ1-3|-|TRBV7-9
CARGLSGNTIYF
TGTGCCAGGGGACTTTCTGGAAACACCATATATTTT